The source of this TCR beta chain is a study of T cell responses to AZD1222 COVID-19 vaccine. Regarding this clone: As yet, its antigen is unknown.

The V gene end was trimmed by 1 base and the J gene end by 7 bases; junction bases not matched to a gene: 6. This CDR3 has 15 amino acids. Per germline, CDR1 LGHDT and CDR2 YNNKEL (reference sequence). General study findings and limits: Dominant at 160-218 and 743-854, vaccine-associated CD4 TCRs also spanned spike. The breadth and depth of Spike-specific TCRs increased once two AZD1222 doses had been given.

Sequenced by immunoSEQ multiplex PCR; TCRdb stores in-frame clones only, minus some. The sample yields more than 110,000 clones, almost 95% seen once. J is TRBJ2-3 and V is TRBV3-1 (or the pseudogene TRBV3-2); 9 bases are shared with TRBD2. The TCR was taken from an adult who received the AZD1222 COVID-19 vaccine. The sample in question was peripheral blood, obtained 28 days after the second AZD1222 dose. The CDR3: CASSQAASGRNTQYF. The CDR3 DNA sequence: TGTGCCAGCAGCCAAGCGGCCAGCGGGAGGAATACGCAGTATTTT.